The text below deals with one T cell receptor beta chain. This entry belongs to a study of blood T cell repertoires in COVID-19. Study at large: The United States, Italy and Spain were the sources of the acute and convalescent COVID-19 samples. T cells, B-cell-depleted T cells, or PBMCs supplied cDNA or gDNA.

Germline V gene sequence: CDR1 MNHNS, CDR2 SASEGT. There are 17 residues in the CDR3. Trimming took 4 bases from V and 5 from J; bases not matched to a gene: 14. Patients from Seattle were sampled longitudinally, starting during active infection. In the authors' methods: Using reference gene primer amplification, nucleated cell counts were estimated. Assay: immunoSEQ multiplex PCR; the TCRdb copy retains only in-frame clones and omits some. D and trimming were read from the DNA, whereas the V and J calls and clone size are those reported in that table. The table includes 200,000 to 250,000 clones, about 93% detected once.

The specimen was peripheral blood. The TCR originated in a man aged 60-69 years with COVID-19, enrolled during active disease. V usage is TRBV6-1 and J usage is TRBJ2-5, with 9 bases identical to TRBD2. The DNA for the CDR3 is TGTGCCAGCAGTGCCCAAGGGAGTAGCGGGAGAGGGGAGACCCAGTACTTC. Residues: CASSAQGSSGRGETQYF.